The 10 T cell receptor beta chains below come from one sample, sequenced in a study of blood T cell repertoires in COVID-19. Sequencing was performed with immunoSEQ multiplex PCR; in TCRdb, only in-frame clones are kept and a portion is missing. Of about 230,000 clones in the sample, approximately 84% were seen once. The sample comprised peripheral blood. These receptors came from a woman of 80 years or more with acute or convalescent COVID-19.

CDR3 nucleotides: TGTGCCAGCAGCTTGGACAGGGGGACGCGCAATCAGCCCCAGCATTTT. Amino acids: CASSLDRGTRNQPQHF. The chain is built from TRBV7-2 and TRBJ1-5; 10 nucleotides match TRBD1. In germline, CDR1 is SGHTA, CDR2 FQGNSA. The CDR3 totals 16 residues. V lost 3 bases, J lost 2 bases, and 4 bases stayed unmatched.

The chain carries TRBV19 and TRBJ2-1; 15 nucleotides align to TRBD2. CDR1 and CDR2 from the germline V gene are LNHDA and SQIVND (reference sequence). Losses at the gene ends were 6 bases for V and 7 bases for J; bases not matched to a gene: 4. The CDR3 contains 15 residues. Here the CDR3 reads CASSGGTSGRNEQFF. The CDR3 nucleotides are TGTGCCAGTAGCGGGGGGACTAGCGGGAGGAATGAGCAGTTCTTC.

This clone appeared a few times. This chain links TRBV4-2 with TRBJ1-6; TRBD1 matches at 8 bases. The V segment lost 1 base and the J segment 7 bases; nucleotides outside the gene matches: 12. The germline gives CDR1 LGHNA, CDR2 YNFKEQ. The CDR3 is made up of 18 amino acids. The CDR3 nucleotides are TGTGCCAGCAGCCAAGGCTGGACAGGGAGGACGGAGAATTCACCCCTCCACTTT. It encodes CASSQGWTGRTENSPLHF.

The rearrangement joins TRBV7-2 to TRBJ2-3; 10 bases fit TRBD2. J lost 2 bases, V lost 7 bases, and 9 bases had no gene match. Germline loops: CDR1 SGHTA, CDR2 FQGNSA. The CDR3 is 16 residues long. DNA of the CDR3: TGTGCCAGCACCCTCGCCAGCGGGAGGGCCACAGATACGCAGTATTTT. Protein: CASTLASGRATDTQYF. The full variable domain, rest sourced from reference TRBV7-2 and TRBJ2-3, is GAGVSQSPSNKVTEKGKDVELRCDPISGHTALYWYRQSLGQGLEFLIYFQGNSAPDKSGLPSDRFSAERTGGSVSTLTIQRTQQEDSAVYLCASTLASGRATDTQYFGPGTRLTVL.

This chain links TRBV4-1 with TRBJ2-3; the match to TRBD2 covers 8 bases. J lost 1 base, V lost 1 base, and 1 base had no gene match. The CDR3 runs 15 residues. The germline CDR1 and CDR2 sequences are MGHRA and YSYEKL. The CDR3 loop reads CASSQARGGTDTQYF. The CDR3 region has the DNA TGCGCCAGCAGCCAAGCGCGGGGGGGCACAGATACGCAGTATTTT.

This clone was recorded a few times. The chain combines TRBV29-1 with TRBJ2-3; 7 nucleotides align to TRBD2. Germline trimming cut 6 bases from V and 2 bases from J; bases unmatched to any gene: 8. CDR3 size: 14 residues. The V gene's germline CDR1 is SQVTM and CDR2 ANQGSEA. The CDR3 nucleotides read TGCAGCGTAGATCCGGGACTACACACAGATACGCAGTATTTT. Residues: CSVDPGLHTDTQYF.

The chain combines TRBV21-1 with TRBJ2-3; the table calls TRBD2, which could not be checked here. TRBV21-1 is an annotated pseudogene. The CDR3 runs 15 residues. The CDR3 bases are TGTGCCAGCAGCAAAGGGCGGGGGAGCACAGATACGCAGTATTTT. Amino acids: CASSKGRGSTDTQYF.

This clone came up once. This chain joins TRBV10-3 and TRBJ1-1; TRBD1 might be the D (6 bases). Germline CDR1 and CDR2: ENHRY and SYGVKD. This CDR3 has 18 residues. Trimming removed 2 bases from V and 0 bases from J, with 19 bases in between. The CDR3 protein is CAISEREGHRPLNTEAFF. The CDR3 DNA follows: TGTGCCATCAGTGAGCGGGAGGGACATCGACCTTTGAACACTGAAGCTTTCTTT.

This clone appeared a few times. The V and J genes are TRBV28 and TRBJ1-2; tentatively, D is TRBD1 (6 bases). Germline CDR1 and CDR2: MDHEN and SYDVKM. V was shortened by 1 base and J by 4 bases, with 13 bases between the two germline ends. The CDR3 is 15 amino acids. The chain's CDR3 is CASSLSQGRVYGYTF. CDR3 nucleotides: TGTGCCAGCAGTTTATCCCAGGGGCGCGTCTATGGCTACACCTTC.

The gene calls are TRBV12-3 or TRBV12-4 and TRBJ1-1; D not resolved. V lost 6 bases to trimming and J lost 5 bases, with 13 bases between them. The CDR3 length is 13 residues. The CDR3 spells CASRLTRGTEAFF. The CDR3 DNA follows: TGTGCCAGCAGGCTAACACGGGGAACTGAAGCTTTCTTT.